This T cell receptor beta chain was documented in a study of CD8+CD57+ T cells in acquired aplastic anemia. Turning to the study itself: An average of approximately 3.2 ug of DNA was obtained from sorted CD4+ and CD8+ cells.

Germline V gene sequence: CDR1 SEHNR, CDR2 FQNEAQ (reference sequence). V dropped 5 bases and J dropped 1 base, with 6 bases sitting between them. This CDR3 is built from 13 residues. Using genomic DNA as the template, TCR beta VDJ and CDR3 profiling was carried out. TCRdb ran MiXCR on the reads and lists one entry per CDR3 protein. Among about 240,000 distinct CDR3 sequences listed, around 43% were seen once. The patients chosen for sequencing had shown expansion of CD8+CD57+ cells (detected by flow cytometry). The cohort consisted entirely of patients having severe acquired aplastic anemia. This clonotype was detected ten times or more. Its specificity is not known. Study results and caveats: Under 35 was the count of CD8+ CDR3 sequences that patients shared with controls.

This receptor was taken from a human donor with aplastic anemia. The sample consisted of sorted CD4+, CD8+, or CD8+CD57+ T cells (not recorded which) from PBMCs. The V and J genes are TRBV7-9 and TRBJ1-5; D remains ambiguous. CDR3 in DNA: TGTGCCAGCAGCGGGAACAGCAATCAGCCCCAGCATTTT. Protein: CASSGNSNQPQHF.